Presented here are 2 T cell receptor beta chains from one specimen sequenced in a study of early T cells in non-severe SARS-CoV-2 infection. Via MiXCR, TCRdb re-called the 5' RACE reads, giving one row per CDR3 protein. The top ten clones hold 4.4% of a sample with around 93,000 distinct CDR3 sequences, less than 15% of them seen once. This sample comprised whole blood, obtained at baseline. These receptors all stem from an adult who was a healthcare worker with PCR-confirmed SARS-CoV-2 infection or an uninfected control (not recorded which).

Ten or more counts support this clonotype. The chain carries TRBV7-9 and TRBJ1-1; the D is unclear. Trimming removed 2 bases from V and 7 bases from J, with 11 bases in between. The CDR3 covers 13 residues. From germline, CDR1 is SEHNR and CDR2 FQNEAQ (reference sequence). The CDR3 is CASSLSGPLEAFF. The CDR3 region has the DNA TGTGCCAGCAGCTTATCGGGCCCTCTTGAAGCTTTCTTT.

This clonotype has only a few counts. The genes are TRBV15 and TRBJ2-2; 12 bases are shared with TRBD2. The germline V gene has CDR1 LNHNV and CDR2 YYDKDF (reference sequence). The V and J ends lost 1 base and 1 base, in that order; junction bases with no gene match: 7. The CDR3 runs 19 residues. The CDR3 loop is CATSRARLAGALNTGELFF. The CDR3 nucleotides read TGTGCCACCAGCAGAGCCCGACTAGCGGGGGCCCTGAACACCGGGGAGCTGTTTTTT.